The sequence of this T cell receptor beta chain was determined in a study of shared clonotypes between healthy human individuals. Broader study findings: In contrast to clonotypes shared by all four donors, non-shared clonotypes had lower generation probabilities. The study generally estimated greater richness for naive than memory subsets.

To note about this clone: Its specificity is not known.

V was trimmed by 1 base and J by 9 bases, leaving 11 bases between them. Per the germline V gene, CDR1 is SGHTA and CDR2 is FQGNSA. There are 13 residues in the CDR3. DNA at 150 to 200 ng, tens of thousands of T cell genomes, went into sorted-subset replicate PCRs. Original handling: Because ImmunoSEQ provided only junction sequences with no quality scores, the filtering differed. Clones were read by immunoSEQ multiplex PCR, and TCRdb kept only the in-frame ones, dropping some. D and trimming come from the DNA, and the V and J calls and clone size come from that table. The table has about 960,000 clones, less than 85% seen once.

The gene calls are TRBV7-2 and TRBJ2-3; D gene uncertain. This clonotype was sampled from a man in his late teens or twenties in good health. The source material was memory CD4+ T cells sorted from blood. Subset specified: CD45RA-negative fraction. For the CDR3, the DNA is TGTGCCAGCAGCTTAGAAGAAGGGCGAACGCAGTATTTT. Its protein is CASSLEEGRTQYF.